The 13 T cell receptor beta chains reported below all come from one sample, sequenced in a study of cytotoxic CD8 clonotypes in ibrutinib-treated CLL. Sequencing was performed with immunoSEQ multiplex PCR; in TCRdb, only in-frame clones are kept and a portion is missing. The table shows approximately 190,000 clones, with about four fifths occurring only once. This specimen was PBMCs, taken after 12 months of ibrutinib treatment. These receptors were collected from a human donor with chronic lymphocytic leukemia.

The genes are TRBV5-4 and TRBJ2-7, with 9 nucleotides matching TRBD2. Germline values: CDR1 SGHNT, CDR2 YYREEE (reference sequence). Trimming took 1 base from V and 6 from J; bases not matched to a gene: 8. CDR3 length: 15 amino acids. CDR3 sequence: CASSLNVAGASEQYF. The CDR3 DNA reads TGTGCCAGCAGCTTGAACGTAGCGGGAGCGAGCGAGCAGTACTTC.

A remark on this clone: One end of the junction is discordant with germline, which a read error may explain. The V gene is TRBV6-5, the J gene TRBJ2-1; 12 nucleotides align to TRBD2. The CDR3 is 14 amino acids. In germline, CDR1 is MNHEY, CDR2 SVGAGI. CDR3 coding DNA: TGTGCCAGCAGTTTCCTACTAGCGGGAGGCCCCCCAGTCTTC. As protein: CASSFLLAGGPPVF.

The V gene is TRBV7-8, the J gene TRBJ2-5, with TRBD2 matching 12 bases. The junction had 18 bases not matched to a gene; V was cut back by 2 bases and J by 5 bases. The length of the CDR3 is 20 residues. CDR1 is SGHVS and CDR2 is FQNEAQ in the germline V gene. The DNA for the CDR3 is TGTGCCAGCAGCTTATTGTCCCCCTTCAAGCTAGCGGGGGGGCCGGAGACCCAGTACTTC. Its protein is CASSLLSPFKLAGGPETQYF.

The chain links TRBV5-1 to TRBJ2-3, with D hard to call. There are 18 residues in the CDR3. In germline, CDR1 is SGHRS, CDR2 YFSETQ. Between the trimmed V and J ends, which lost 2 bases and 0 bases, there was a span of 19 bases. Written as DNA, the CDR3 is TGCGCCAGCAGCTTCTCCGGGCTCTTGAGCTCTAGCACAGATACGCAGTATTTT. It codes for CASSFSGLLSSSTDTQYF.

This chain links TRBV14 with TRBJ2-7; the D is unclear. This CDR3 is built from 14 residues. Germline V gene data show CDR1 as SGHDN and CDR2 as FVKESK. With 1 base removed from V and 0 bases from J, the gap between germline ends came to 7 bases. This chain's CDR3 is CASSQALGSYEQYF. The CDR3, as DNA: TGTGCCAGCAGCCAAGCCCTAGGCTCCTACGAGCAGTACTTC.

The gene calls are TRBV5-5 and TRBJ2-7; maybe TRBD1 (5 bases). The germline V gene encodes CDR1 SGHKS and CDR2 YYEKEE (reference sequence). This CDR3 contains 13 residues. Trimming took 2 bases from V and 3 from J, leaving 9 bases between them. The CDR3 spells CASSFRDSYEQYF. CDR3 nucleotide sequence: TGTGCCAGCAGCTTTAGAGACAGCTACGAGCAGTACTTC. Full variable domain (outside the CDR3, taken from reference TRBV5-5 and TRBJ2-7): DAGVTQSPTHLIKTRGQQVTLRCSPISGHKSVSWYQQVLGQGPQFIFQYYEKEERGRGNFPDRFSARQFPNYSSELNVNALLLGDSALYLCASSFRDSYEQYFGPGTRLTVT.

V usage is TRBV10-3 and J usage is TRBJ2-3, with D unresolved. The V and J ends lost 5 bases and 0 bases respectively, with 3 bases between them. The CDR3 contains 12 residues. In germline, CDR1 is ENHRY, CDR2 SYGVKD. CDR3 sequence (DNA): TGTGCCATCAGTTATAGCACAGATACGCAGTATTTT. This sequence encodes CAISYSTDTQYF.

The chain carries TRBV30 and TRBJ1-5; no definite D call. Trimming took off 5 bases at V and 7 bases at J, with 12 bases between the two ends. This CDR3 region has 12 residues. Germline CDR1 GTSNPN, CDR2 SVGIG (reference sequence). The CDR3 DNA reads as TGTGCCTGGCAAAAGGGAGGCCAGCCCCAGCATTTT. It is translated as CAWQKGGQPQHF. Looking up the rest from reference TRBV30 and TRBJ1-5 gives the full variable domain: SQTIHQWPATLVQPVGSPLSLECTVEGTSNPNLYWYRQAAGRGLQLLFYSVGIGQISSEVPQNLSASRPQDRQFILSSKKLLLSDSGFYLCAWQKGGQPQHFGDGTRLSIL.

This clone was seen a few times. The chain couples TRBV7-9 to TRBJ1-2, with D unclear. This CDR3 is built from 13 residues. The germline CDR1 and CDR2 sequences are SEHNR and FQNEAQ (reference sequence). The V end lost 5 bases, the J end lost 2 bases, and 9 bases lay between the germline ends. CDR3 nucleotides: TGTGCCAGCAGCCCGACCGCAAACTATGGCTACACCTTC. Protein: CASSPTANYGYTF.

The chain couples TRBV9 to TRBJ2-2; D not certain. The V gene's germline CDR1 is SGDLS and CDR2 YYNGEE. V lost 4 bases, J lost 5 bases, and 12 bases lay in between. CDR3 length: 14 amino acids. Written as DNA, the CDR3 is TGTGCCAGCAGCTCCCCCTGGAAGACCGGGGAGCTGTTTTTT. Residues: CASSSPWKTGELFF. Together with reference TRBV9 and TRBJ2-2, the CDR3 gives the full variable domain: DSGVTQTPKHLITATGQRVTLRCSPRSGDLSVYWYQQSLDQGLQFLIQYYNGEERAKGNILERFSAQQFPDLHSELNLSSLELGDSALYFCASSSPWKTGELFFGEGSRLTVL.

The chain carries TRBV25-1 and TRBJ1-4, with 9 bases that match TRBD1. This CDR3 is built from 16 residues. Per the germline V gene, CDR1 is MGHDK and CDR2 is SYGVNS. V lost 5 bases, J lost 8 bases, and 12 bases stayed unmatched. CDR3 bases: TGTGCCAGCAGTACCGGGACAGGGAGCCCTCAAGAAAAACTGTTTTTT. It codes for CASSTGTGSPQEKLFF.

The V call is TRBV4-1, the J call TRBJ2-3, with TRBD1 matching over 8 bases. The junction had 12 bases not matched to a gene; V was cut back by 4 bases and J by 6 bases. Germline assignment: CDR1 MGHRA and CDR2 YSYEKL. The CDR3 length is 16 residues. CDR3 loop: CASSPWGAGGPDTQYF. Here the CDR3 DNA reads TGCGCCAGCAGCCCTTGGGGGGCAGGGGGCCCGGATACGCAGTATTTT.

This sequence joins TRBV10-3 and TRBJ2-7; 15 nucleotides line up with TRBD2. The germline gives CDR1 ENHRY, CDR2 SYGVKD. This CDR3 has 16 amino acids. The V gene end was trimmed by 6 bases and the J gene end by 5 bases; junction bases not matched to a gene: 8. As DNA, the CDR3 is TGTGCCATCAGAATGGGACTAGCGGGAGGAGAAAACGAGCAGTACTTC. Amino acids: CAIRMGLAGGENEQYF.